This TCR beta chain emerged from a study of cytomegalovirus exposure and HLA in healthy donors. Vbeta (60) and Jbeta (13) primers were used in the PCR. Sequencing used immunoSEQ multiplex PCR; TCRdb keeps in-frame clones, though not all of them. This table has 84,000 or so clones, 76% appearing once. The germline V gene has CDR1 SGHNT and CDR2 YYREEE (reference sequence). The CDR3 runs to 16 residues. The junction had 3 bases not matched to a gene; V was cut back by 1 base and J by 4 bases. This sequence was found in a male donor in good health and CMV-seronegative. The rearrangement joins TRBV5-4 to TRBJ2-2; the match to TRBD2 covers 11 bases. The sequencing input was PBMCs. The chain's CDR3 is CASSLPSGGTTGELFF. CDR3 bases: TGTGCCAGCAGCTTGCCTAGCGGGGGGACCACCGGGGAGCTGTTTTTT. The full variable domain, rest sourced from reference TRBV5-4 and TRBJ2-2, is ETGVTQSPTHLIKTRGQQVTLRCSSQSGHNTVSWYQQALGQGPQFIFQYYREEENGRGNFPPRFSGLQFPNYSSELNVNALELDDSALYLCASSLPSGGTTGELFFGEGSRLTVL.